The subject of this entry is one TCR beta chain. Its recognized antigen is unknown. This CDR3 fails to terminate in the conserved phenylalanine or tryptophan, so it likely reflects a read error. This record comes from a study of regulatory T cells in long-lasting Graves disease (dated by TCRdb to the early 2020s). In the study overall: Persistent Graves' disease was defined as persistently positive TSH receptor autoantibodies together with antithyroid drug treatment for over 5 years. The study took place in China and was registered as a clinical trial. TCR sequencing covered some 13 persistent and about 20 newly diagnosed Graves' disease patients, approximately 33 samples in total. Persistent Graves' disease patients in the clinical cohort had taken antithyroid drugs for roughly ten years on average. Peripheral blood TCR sequencing and RNA sequencing compared persistent Graves' disease patients with newly diagnosed Graves' disease patients. Results the study describes overall, beyond this receptor: Patients with persistent disease shared more public clonotypes (fewer than 3,000) than newly diagnosed patients did (around 930). The authors acknowledged the small sample size as a limitation that may reduce accuracy. Compared with newly diagnosed patients, persistent Graves' disease patients had lower TCR Shannon entropy and fewer highly expanded clones, which suggests clonal expansion. Only the TCR beta chain was sequenced and analyzed. The study examined only peripheral blood because the primary lesion, thyroid tissue, could not be accessed. Preferential use of TRBV28, TRBJ1-2 and TRBJ2-5 was observed in persistent disease, whereas TRBV20-1 and TRBJ2-1 were favored in newly diagnosed disease.

Between the V and J ends, shortened by 1 base and 3 bases respectively, the junction contains 16 bases. CDR1 KGHSH and CDR2 LQKENI were looked up in the germline V gene. Including both end residues, the CDR3 is 16 amino acids long. Just the 48-base CDR3 DNA is kept, in frame starting at base 1. Library preparation was by multiplex PCR. TCRdb names Illumina HiSeq 4000 as the instrument used. iRepertoire HTBI primers and Arm-PCR amplification of CDR3 regions were used to construct TCR beta libraries. Gel purification was performed on PCR products prior to sequencing. On the authors' methods: Gene usage analysis of CDR3 amino acid clonotypes used the roughly 60 TRBV and fewer than 15 TRBJ segments found across samples. COPE and FqMerger were used to merge filtered high-quality paired reads into contigs. Contigs were aligned with BLAST to IMGT TRBV, TRBD and TRBJ reference genes, and CDR3 was defined per IMGT. Any clonotype with a frequency above 0.1% was counted as a highly expanded clone. Repertoire diversity was measured by Shannon entropy, and V-J evenness by the Gini coefficient. Clonotypes shared by more than one individual were considered public. TCRdb trimmed the raw reads at Q25, called clones with MiXCR and kept productive beta chains. Identical CDR3 proteins give one entry, which carries the most common genes and DNA. These V and J calls originate from TCRdb's pipeline instead of the authors' own analysis. Within this sample are some 450,000 distinct CDR3 sequences, with 23% of them counted one time only. The top ten clones comprise 26% of the sample.

In the paper's terms, the time point label means: persistent/refractory GD, antithyroid drugs over 5 years with positive TRAb. For both TCR sequencing and RNA sequencing, RNA was extracted from PBMCs in TRIzol. The diagnosis of Graves' disease followed American Thyroid Association guidelines. Patients for the study were recruited at an endocrinology department in Xi'an, China. Each patient gave about 8.1 milliliters of peripheral blood, collected in an EDTA anticoagulant tube. Ficoll Paque Plus density gradient separation was used to isolate PBMCs, and no additional T cell sorting was done. An Agilent 2100 Bioanalyzer and agarose gel were used to check RNA quality, while a NanoDrop 2000 measured RNA concentration.

This TCR was sampled from a female donor with Graves disease. The source was peripheral blood mononuclear cells (PBMCs), collected when the disease was refractory, from a patient treated with antithyroid drugs. The V and J segments used are TRBV18 and TRBJ2-7; the D gene may be TRBD1 or TRBD2, since each aligns over 5 bases. Here is the DNA: TGTGCCAGCTCACCACGTAGTGAGGGACGTCGCTACGAGCAGTACTCC. This translates into CASSPRSEGRRYEQYS.